The clone carrying this TCR beta chain was counted at least ten times. Antigen: not known. The sample is drawn from a study of T cells in Graves' hyperthyroidism and ophthalmopathy. Study results and caveats: Blood samples included most of the expanded thyroid clonotypes exceeding 0.001. Median prediction lead before ophthalmopathy onset was about 6.7 months with the model.

Ophthalmopathy patients had moderate-to-severe active disease, CAS ≥3, NOSPECS ≥4, and disease duration under 3 months. Orbital computed tomography and thyroid ultrasound, together with serum TRAb and thyroxine and clinical symptoms, were used for diagnoses. Researchers took RNA transcripts and amplified the TCR beta CDR3 regions from them. A first-round RT-PCR of the TCR CDR3 used the HTBI primer set. TCRdb re-called the multiplex PCR reads through MiXCR, storing one row per CDR3 protein. The sample holds approximately 250,000 distinct CDR3 sequences; approximately 25% are singletons and the top ten take about a third. The receptor's source is a woman in her 40s with Graves' ophthalmopathy. The sequencing input was blood.

CDR3 bases: TGTGCCAGCAGCTACGTCCACTACGAGCAGTACTTC. Translation gives CASSYVHYEQYF. This chain connects TRBV7-9 to TRBJ2-7; D not certain. The germline CDR1 and CDR2 sequences are SEHNR and FQNEAQ (reference sequence). V dropped 4 bases and J dropped 3 bases, with 7 bases sitting between them. CDR3 length: 12 amino acids.